The 19 T cell receptor beta chains below all came from one sample that was sequenced in a study of shared clonotypes between healthy human individuals. Data came from immunoSEQ multiplex PCR; TCRdb stores just in-frame clones and leaves some out. The sample yields around 600,000 clones, roughly 98% seen once. Naivety among CD8 cells was defined by CD45RO negativity and positive CCR7 selection, thereby excluding terminally differentiated effector memory CD45RA+ cells. Sequencing used naive CD8+ T cells sorted from blood. The receptors stem from a man aged 30 to 45 in good health.

Notes on this clone: This sample includes further DNA sequences coding for the same CDR3. The chain is built from TRBV2 and TRBJ2-7, with no clear D. Germline V gene sequence: CDR1 SNHLY, CDR2 FYNNEI. The CDR3 length is 10 residues. Trimming stripped 7 bases from V and 4 bases from J, with 5 bases between. The DNA of the CDR3 is TGTGCCAGCAAGGGTTACGAGCAGTACTTC. This gives the protein CASKGYEQYF. Based on the CDR3 plus reference TRBV2 and TRBJ2-7, the full variable domain is EPEVTQTPSHQVTQMGQEVILRCVPISNHLYFYWYRQILGQKVEFLVSFYNNEISEKSEIFDDQFSVERPDGSNFTLKIRSTKLEDSAMYFCASKGYEQYFGPGTRLTVT.

On this clone itself: This sample also contains other DNA sequences that code for the same CDR3. The J gene is TRBJ1-5, the V gene TRBV15; no clear D gene. CDR3 length: 15 residues. Germline assignment: CDR1 LNHNV and CDR2 YYDKDF (reference sequence). V was cut by 0 bases and J by 7 bases, with 13 bases left in between. CDR3 residues: CATSRDRGGGQPQHF. DNA of the CDR3: TGTGCCACCAGCAGAGATCGGGGAGGCGGCCAGCCCCAGCATTTT.

This sequence joins TRBV5-6 and TRBJ2-2, with D unresolved. V dropped 0 bases and J dropped 7 bases, with 25 bases sitting between them. This CDR3 has 19 residues. Germline loops: CDR1 SGHDT, CDR2 YYEEEE. The CDR3 sequence is CASSLAATRTPTLIGELFF. Here the CDR3 DNA reads TGTGCCAGCAGCTTGGCGGCCACAAGGACGCCTACTCTAATCGGGGAGCTGTTTTTT.

This CDR3 reads CASSFSGARETQYF. The CDR3 bases are TGTGCCAGCAGTTTTTCGGGAGCTCGTGAGACCCAGTACTTC. The chain links TRBV27 to TRBJ2-5, with a weak D call TRBD2 (6 bases). The V end was cut by 3 bases, the J end by 5 bases, with 13 bases between. The CDR3 sequence is 14 residues long. Germline V gives CDR1 MNHEY, CDR2 SMNVEV (reference sequence).

The V gene is TRBV5-6, the J gene TRBJ2-1, with TRBD2 matching over 11 bases. Germline V gene sequence: CDR1 SGHDT, CDR2 YYEEEE. The CDR3 length is 16 residues. Trimming removed 5 bases from V and 7 bases from J; junction bases left unmatched: 11. The chain's CDR3 is CASSYTGLAAVNEQFF. CDR3 sequence (DNA): TGTGCCAGCAGTTACACGGGACTAGCGGCGGTTAATGAGCAGTTCTTC.

The gene calls are TRBV9 and TRBJ2-3, with D maybe TRBD2 (6 bases). With 0 bases removed from V and 0 bases from J, the gap between germline ends came to 11 bases. CDR3 length equals 16 residues. Per the germline V gene, CDR1 is SGDLS and CDR2 is YYNGEE. CDR3 sequence (DNA): TGTGCCAGCAGCGTAGGAAGCGGAGGGAGCACAGATACGCAGTATTTT. It translates to CASSVGSGGSTDTQYF.

The chain joins TRBV14 to TRBJ2-7, with 7 bases that match TRBD1. V was pared by 4 bases and J by 3 bases, with 6 bases of the junction left unmatched. CDR3 size: 14 residues. Germline V CDR1 and CDR2: SGHDN, FVKESK. The CDR3 is CASSRRQGDYEQYF. CDR3 coding DNA: TGTGCCAGCAGCCGACGACAGGGCGACTACGAGCAGTACTTC.

The CDR3 DNA follows: TGTGCCAGCAGCAATGCCGCGCAGGGTGGGGACTACGAGCAGTACTTC. Its protein product is CASSNAAQGGDYEQYF. The genes are TRBV2 and TRBJ2-7; D might be TRBD1 (5 bases). The CDR3 sequence is 16 residues long. The V gene's germline CDR1 is SNHLY and CDR2 FYNNEI. Trimming shortened V by 6 bases and J by 3 bases, and 21 bases separated the two germline ends.

This chain joins TRBV4-1 and TRBJ2-2, with TRBD2 as a possible D gene (6 bases). Germline assignment: CDR1 MGHRA and CDR2 YSYEKL. Trimming pared 8 bases from V and 7 bases from J, leaving 14 bases between. The CDR3 consists of 13 residues. Here the CDR3 reads CASGWGEGGELFF. The CDR3 coding sequence is TGCGCCAGCGGATGGGGGGAAGGCGGGGAGCTGTTTTTT.

The chain carries TRBV5-1 and TRBJ2-7; the D gene is possibly TRBD1 (6 bases). The CDR3 loop spans 15 amino acids. Germline lookup yields CDR1 SGHRS and CDR2 YFSETQ. Trimming removed 2 bases at V and 7 bases at J, with 19 bases between. For the CDR3, the DNA is TGCGCCAGCAGCTTAAGGGGGACCGACATTGATGAGCAGTACTTC. Its translation: CASSLRGTDIDEQYF.

This sequence joins TRBV28 and TRBJ1-2; 7 bases agree with TRBD1. Trimming removed 5 bases from V and 0 bases from J; junction bases left unmatched: 15. The V gene's germline CDR1 is MDHEN and CDR2 SYDVKM. This CDR3 comprises 18 residues. This CDR3 reads CASSLRRDRLTANYGYTF. The CDR3 region has the DNA TGTGCCAGCAGTCTCCGCCGGGACAGACTCACCGCTAACTATGGCTACACCTTC.

This clone was detected only once. The chain is built from TRBV4-2 and TRBJ2-5; D may be TRBD1 (6 bases). The germline gives CDR1 LGHNA, CDR2 YNFKEQ. Trimming took off 0 bases at V and 5 bases at J, with 13 bases between the two ends. The CDR3 loop spans 15 amino acids. The CDR3: CASSQDSRGLETQYF. Here the CDR3 DNA reads TGTGCCAGCAGCCAAGATAGTAGGGGGTTGGAGACCCAGTACTTC.

The rearrangement uses TRBV28 and TRBJ1-2, with 9 bases fitting TRBD1. V lost 4 bases and J lost 6; bases outside the gene matches: 12. The CDR3 totals 16 residues. Germline V gene data show CDR1 as MDHEN and CDR2 as SYDVKM. This CDR3 is CASSSSGTGYGDGYTF. CDR3 in DNA: TGTGCCAGCAGTTCTTCCGGGACAGGGTATGGTGATGGCTACACCTTC.

The V call is TRBV11-2, the J call TRBJ2-3; the match to TRBD2 covers 8 bases. Per germline, CDR1 SGHAT and CDR2 FQNNGV. The CDR3 loop spans 16 amino acids. With V trimmed by 5 bases and J by 4 bases, 11 bases remained unmatched. The CDR3 bases are TGTGCCAGCAGCCTGCTGACTAGCGTCATGTCAGATACGCAGTATTTT. This translates into CASSLLTSVMSDTQYF.

The genes are TRBV7-8 and TRBJ2-7; the D gene could be TRBD1 or TRBD2 (5 bases each). Per the germline V gene, CDR1 is SGHVS and CDR2 is FQNEAQ. V was trimmed by 5 bases and J by 5 bases, leaving 25 bases between them. CDR3 length: 17 residues. The CDR3 protein is CASSQRAEVQVRNEQYF. In DNA, the CDR3 is TGTGCCAGCAGCCAGAGGGCGGAGGTACAGGTTAGGAACGAGCAGTACTTC. The variable domain in full, with the rest retrieved from reference TRBV7-8 and TRBJ2-7, is GAGVSQSPRYKVAKRGQDVALRCDPISGHVSLFWYQQALGQGPEFLTYFQNEAQLDKSGLPSDRFFAERPEGSVSTLKIQRTQQEDSAVYLCASSQRAEVQVRNEQYFGPGTRLTVT.

The gene calls are TRBV15 and TRBJ2-7; D possibly corresponds to TRBD2 (5 bases). This CDR3 has 12 amino acids. V dropped 5 bases and J dropped 3 bases, with 8 bases sitting between them. Germline CDR1 and CDR2: LNHNV and YYDKDF (reference sequence). The DNA for the CDR3 is TGTGCCACCAGCGCAGGACTCTACGAGCAGTACTTC. As protein: CATSAGLYEQYF.

The rearrangement joins TRBV7-9 to TRBJ2-2; the D gene is possibly TRBD1 (6 bases). Germline V lookup: CDR1 SEHNR, CDR2 FQNEAQ (reference sequence). V was cut by 11 bases and J by 9 bases, with 19 bases left in between. The CDR3 has 13 residues. The CDR3 bases are TGTGCCTTCCCGACAGGTCAGGGTCGGGAGCTGTTTTTT. The encoded protein is CAFPTGQGRELFF.

The rearrangement joins TRBV13 to TRBJ2-6; TRBD1 agrees at 9 bases. The germline V gene has CDR1 PRHDT and CDR2 FYEKMQ (reference sequence). The V segment lost 5 bases and the J segment 2 bases; nucleotides outside the gene matches: 7. The CDR3 contains 17 residues. Here the CDR3 DNA reads TGTGCCAGCAGCCCCGGACAGGGGAGGGCTGGGGCCAACGTCCTGACTTTC. Translation: CASSPGQGRAGANVLTF. Full variable domain (outside the CDR3, taken from reference TRBV13 and TRBJ2-6): AAGVIQSPRHLIKEKRETATLKCYPIPRHDTVYWYQQGPGQDPQFLISFYEKMQSDKGSIPDRFSAQQFSDYHSELNMSSLELGDSALYFCASSPGQGRAGANVLTFGAGSRLTVL.

This clone was counted a single time. J is TRBJ2-1 and V is TRBV19; either TRBD1 or TRBD2 may supply D (5 bases each). Deletions cut 3 bases from V and 5 bases from J, with 20 bases between. The CDR3 loop spans 17 amino acids. The V gene's germline CDR1 is LNHDA and CDR2 SQIVND (reference sequence). The chain's CDR3 is CASSIIFRLGDNNEQFF. CDR3 DNA sequence: TGTGCCAGTAGTATTATCTTCCGACTGGGGGATAACAATGAGCAGTTCTTC.